This T cell receptor beta chain originates from a study of T cell responses to AZD1222 COVID-19 vaccine. Whole-study results and caveats: Donors were largely white British and mainly female; clonal diversity was possibly underestimated. When two AZD1222 doses had been given, Spike-specific TCR breadth and depth rose. Nearly half of the spike-specific TCRs reportedly recognize variant regions that carry no mutations.

The data were produced by immunoSEQ multiplex PCR, yet TCRdb's version contains in-frame clones alone and is incomplete. The sample has 100,000 to 140,000 clones, around 90% seen once. As regards this clone: The antigen is not known.

The input for sequencing was peripheral blood, taken on day 0 of AZD1222 vaccination. The clonotype originates from an adult in good health.

This CDR3 is CASSLAGVGEQFF. CDR3 DNA sequence: TGTGCCAGCAGCCTAGCGGGAGTCGGTGAGCAGTTCTTC. The chain has TRBV28 and TRBJ2-1; the match to TRBD2 covers 10 bases. The CDR3 is made up of 13 amino acids. The germline gives CDR1 MDHEN, CDR2 SYDVKM. V shed 6 bases, J shed 9 bases, and the junction held 5 bases outside the gene matches.